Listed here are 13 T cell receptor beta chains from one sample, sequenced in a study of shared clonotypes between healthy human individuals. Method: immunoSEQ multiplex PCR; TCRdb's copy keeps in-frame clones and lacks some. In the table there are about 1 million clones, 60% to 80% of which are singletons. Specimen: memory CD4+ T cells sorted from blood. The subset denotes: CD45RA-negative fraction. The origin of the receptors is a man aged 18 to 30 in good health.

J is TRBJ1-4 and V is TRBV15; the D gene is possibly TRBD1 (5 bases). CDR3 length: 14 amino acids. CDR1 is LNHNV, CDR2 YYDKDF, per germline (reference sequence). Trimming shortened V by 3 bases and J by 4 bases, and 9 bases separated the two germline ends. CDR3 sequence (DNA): TGTGCCACCAGCAGGACAGTTAATAATGAAAAACTGTTTTTT. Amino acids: CATSRTVNNEKLFF.

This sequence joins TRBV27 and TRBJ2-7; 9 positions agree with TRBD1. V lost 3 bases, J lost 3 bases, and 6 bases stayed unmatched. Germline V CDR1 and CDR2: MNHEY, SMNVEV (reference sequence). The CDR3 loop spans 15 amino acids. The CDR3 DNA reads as TGTGCCAGCAGTTTGTTTAGGACAGGGGACTACGAGCAGTACTTC. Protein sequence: CASSLFRTGDYEQYF.

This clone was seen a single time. The CDR3 DNA follows: TGTGCCAGCAGTGGGGGCCTAGCGGGAGGATCCTACGAGCAGTACTTC. This gives the protein CASSGGLAGGSYEQYF. V usage is TRBV11-2 and J usage is TRBJ2-7; 11 positions agree with TRBD2. Germline V gives CDR1 SGHAT, CDR2 FQNNGV. The CDR3 has 16 residues. The ends lost 6 bases at V and 1 base at J; junction bases unmatched: 8.

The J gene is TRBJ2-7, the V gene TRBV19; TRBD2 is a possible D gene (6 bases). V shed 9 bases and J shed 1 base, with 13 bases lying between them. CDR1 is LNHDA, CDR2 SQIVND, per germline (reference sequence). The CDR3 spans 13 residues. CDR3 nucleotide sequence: TGTGCCAGCCGGCGGGGCCCGTCCTACGAGCAGTACTTC. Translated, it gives CASRRGPSYEQYF.

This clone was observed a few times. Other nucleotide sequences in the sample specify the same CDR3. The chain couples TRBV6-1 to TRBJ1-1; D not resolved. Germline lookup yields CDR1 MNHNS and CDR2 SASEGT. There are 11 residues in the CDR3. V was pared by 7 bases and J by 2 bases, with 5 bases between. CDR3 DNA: TGTGCCAGCAAACGAAACACTGAAGCTTTCTTT. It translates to CASKRNTEAFF.

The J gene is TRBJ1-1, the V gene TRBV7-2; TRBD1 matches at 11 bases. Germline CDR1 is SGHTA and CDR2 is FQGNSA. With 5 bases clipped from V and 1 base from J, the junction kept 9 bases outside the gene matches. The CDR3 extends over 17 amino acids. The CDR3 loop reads CASSQVGQGATNTEAFF. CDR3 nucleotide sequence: TGTGCCAGCAGCCAAGTAGGACAGGGGGCTACGAACACTGAAGCTTTCTTT.

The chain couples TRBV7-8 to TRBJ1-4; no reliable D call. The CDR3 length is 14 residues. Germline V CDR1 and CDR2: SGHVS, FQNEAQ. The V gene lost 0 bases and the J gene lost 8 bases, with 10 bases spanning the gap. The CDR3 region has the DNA TGTGCCAGCAGCTTAGCCAACGCGGGGGAAAAACTGTTTTTT. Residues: CASSLANAGEKLFF. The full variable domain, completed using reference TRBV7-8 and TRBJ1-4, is GAGVSQSPRYKVAKRGQDVALRCDPISGHVSLFWYQQALGQGPEFLTYFQNEAQLDKSGLPSDRFFAERPEGSVSTLKIQRTQQEDSAVYLCASSLANAGEKLFFGSGTQLSVL.

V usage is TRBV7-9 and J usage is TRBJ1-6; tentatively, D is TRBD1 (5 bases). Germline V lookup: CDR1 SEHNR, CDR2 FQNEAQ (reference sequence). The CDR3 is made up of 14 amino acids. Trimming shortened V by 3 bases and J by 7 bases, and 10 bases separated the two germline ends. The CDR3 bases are TGTGCCAGCAGCTTCAGGGCCCTGAATTCACCCCTCCACTTT. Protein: CASSFRALNSPLHF.

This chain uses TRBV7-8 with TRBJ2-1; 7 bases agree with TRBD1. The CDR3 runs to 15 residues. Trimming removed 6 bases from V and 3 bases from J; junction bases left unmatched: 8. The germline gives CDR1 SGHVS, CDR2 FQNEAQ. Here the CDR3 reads CASSPGTEGYNEQFF. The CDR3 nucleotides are TGTGCCAGCAGTCCTGGGACAGAGGGCTACAATGAGCAGTTCTTC.

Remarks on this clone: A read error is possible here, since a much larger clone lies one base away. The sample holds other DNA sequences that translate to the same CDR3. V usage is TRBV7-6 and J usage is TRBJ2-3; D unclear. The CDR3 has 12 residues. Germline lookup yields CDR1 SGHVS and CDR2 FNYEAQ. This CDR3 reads CASSLDPHTQYF. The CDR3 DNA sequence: TGTGCCAGCAGCTTAGATCCTCATACGCAGTACTTT.

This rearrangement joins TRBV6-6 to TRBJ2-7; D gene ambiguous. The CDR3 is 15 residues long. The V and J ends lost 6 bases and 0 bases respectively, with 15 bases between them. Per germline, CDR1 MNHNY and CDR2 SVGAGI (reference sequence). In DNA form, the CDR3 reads TGTGCCAGCAGCCCCGCGATAGGGTACTCCTACGAGCAGTACTTC. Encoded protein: CASSPAIGYSYEQYF.

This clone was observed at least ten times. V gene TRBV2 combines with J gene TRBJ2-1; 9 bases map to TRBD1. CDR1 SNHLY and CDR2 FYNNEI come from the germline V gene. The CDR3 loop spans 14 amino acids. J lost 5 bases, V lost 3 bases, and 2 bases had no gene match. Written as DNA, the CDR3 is TGTGCCAGCAGTGATAGGGACAGGGACAATGAGCAGTTCTTC. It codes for CASSDRDRDNEQFF.

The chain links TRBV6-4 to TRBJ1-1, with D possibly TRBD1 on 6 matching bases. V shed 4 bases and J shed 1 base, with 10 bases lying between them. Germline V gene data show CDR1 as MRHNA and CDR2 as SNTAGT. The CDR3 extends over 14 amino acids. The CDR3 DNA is TGTGCCAGCAGTGCGGACAGCAGGAACACTGAAGCTTTCTTT. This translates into CASSADSRNTEAFF.